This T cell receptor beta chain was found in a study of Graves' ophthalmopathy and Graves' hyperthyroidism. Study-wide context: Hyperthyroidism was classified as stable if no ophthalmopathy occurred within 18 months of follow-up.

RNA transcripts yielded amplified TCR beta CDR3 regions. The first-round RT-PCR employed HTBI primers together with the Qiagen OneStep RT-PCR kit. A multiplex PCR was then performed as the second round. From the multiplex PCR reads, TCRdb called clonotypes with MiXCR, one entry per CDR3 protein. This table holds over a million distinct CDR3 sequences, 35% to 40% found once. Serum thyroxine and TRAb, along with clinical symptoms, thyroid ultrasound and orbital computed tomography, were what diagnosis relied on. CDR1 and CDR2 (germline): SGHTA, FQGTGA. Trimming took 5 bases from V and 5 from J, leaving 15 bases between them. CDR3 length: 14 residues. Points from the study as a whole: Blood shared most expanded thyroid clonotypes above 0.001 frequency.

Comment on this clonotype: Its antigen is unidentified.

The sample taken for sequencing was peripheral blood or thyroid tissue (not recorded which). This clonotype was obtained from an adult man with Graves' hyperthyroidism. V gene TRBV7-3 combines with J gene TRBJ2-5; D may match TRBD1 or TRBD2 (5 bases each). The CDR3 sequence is CASSPGRHTETQYF. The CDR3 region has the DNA TGTGCCAGCAGCCCGGGACGCCACACCGAGACCCAGTACTTC.